This T cell receptor beta chain was sequenced in a study of cytomegalovirus exposure and HLA in healthy donors. Study in general: The 100 million to 140 million unique TCR beta sequences, from about 179 million T cells, were found by an earlier analysis. General study results and limits: Rarity marked most TCR sequences, yet some public TCRs occurred in many donors. About 87% or about 30% of the time was how often most TCR beta V segments were productive, according to an earlier analysis. The study reported that TCR beta sequences accurately predicted HLA-A and HLA-B alleles in most subjects.

Trimming took off 3 bases at V and 4 bases at J, with 9 bases between the two ends. The CDR3 sequence is 12 residues long. The germline V gene has CDR1 SQVTM and CDR2 ANQGSEA. This clone appeared once. Its antigen is as yet unknown. Use of 60 Vbeta and 13 Jbeta primers characterized the PCR. Assay: immunoSEQ multiplex PCR; the TCRdb copy retains only in-frame clones and omits some. Of 150,000 to 200,000 clones listed, roughly 77% are singletons. The sample comprised PBMCs. The origin of this receptor is a woman between 50 and 59 years old in good health and CMV-seronegative. The rearrangement uses TRBV29-1 and TRBJ1-2; D remains unclear. The CDR3 is CSVEEQSYGYTF. DNA for the CDR3: TGCAGCGTTGAGGAGCAGTCCTATGGCTACACCTTC.